These T cell receptor beta chains were read from a single sample in a study of blood T cell repertoires in COVID-19. Only in-frame clones appear in the TCRdb table, and some are missing; sequencing was by immunoSEQ multiplex PCR. The sample has about 370,000 clones, 85% to 90% seen once; the top ten hold around 1%. Sequenced material: PBMCs or T cells enriched from blood (not recorded which). The origin of the receptors is a man younger than 35 who had recovered from COVID-19. Each CDR3 is given with its conserved first and last residue. The D gene is left open where the match is weak. Not all rows give a size; the values are once, few, many and, for expanded clones, a class.

clone_size	d_call	v_call	j_call	cdr3_aa	cdr3_nt
NA	TRBD1	TRBV18	TRBJ1-5	CASSPAGQGSQPQHF	TGTGCCAGCTCACCTGCGGGACAGGGAAGTCAGCCCCAGCATTTT
NA	TRBD2	TRBV2	TRBJ2-3	CASRPLADTQYF	TGTGCCAGCAGACCACTAGCGGATACGCAGTATTTT
NA	NA	TRBV7-6	TRBJ2-2	CASSLIQTGELFF	TGTGCCAGCAGCTTGATACAGACCGGGGAGCTGTTTTTT
NA	NA	TRBV30	TRBJ2-7	CAWSVGVGDEQYF	TGTGCCTGGAGTGTGGGAGTTGGAGACGAGCAGTACTTC
NA	NA	TRBV7-2	TRBJ1-3	CASSSYRANTIYF	TGTGCCAGCAGCTCCTACAGGGCGAACACCATATATTTT
NA	TRBD1	TRBV28	TRBJ2-7	CASSFEGTGGYEQYF	TGTGCCAGCAGTTTTGAAGGGACAGGGGGTTACGAGCAGTACTTC
NA	TRBD2	TRBV3-1/TRBV3-2	TRBJ2-2	CASRLAGNTGELFF	TGTGCCAGTCGACTAGCGGGGAACACCGGGGAGCTGTTTTTT
NA	TRBD2	TRBV7-7	TRBJ2-3	CASSLLAGSTDTQYF	TGTGCCAGCAGTCTCCTAGCGGGTAGCACAGATACGCAGTATTTT
NA	NA	TRBV24-1	TRBJ1-5	CATQGLGQPQHF	TGTGCCACCCAGGGTCTCGGGCAGCCCCAGCATTTT
few	TRBD1	TRBV13	TRBJ1-4	CASSFYRDREEKLFF	TGTGCCAGCAGTTTTTACCGGGACAGGGAGGAAAAACTGTTTTTT
NA	TRBD1	TRBV25-1	TRBJ2-7	CASTGQSYEQYF	TGTGCCAGTACGGGACAGAGCTACGAGCAGTACTTC
NA	TRBD2	TRBV5-4	TRBJ2-7	CASSPTGGALYEQYF	TGTGCCAGCAGCCCCACGGGGGGGGCTTTATACGAGCAGTACTTC
NA	NA	TRBV9	TRBJ2-3	CASSKIGQSTDTQYF	TGTGCCAGCAGTAAGATAGGACAGAGCACAGATACGCAGTATTTT
NA	NA	TRBV27	TRBJ2-7	CASNPPRGEQYF	TGTGCCAGCAATCCTCCCCGGGGCGAGCAGTACTTC
NA	NA	TRBV20-1	TRBJ2-7	CSLASNEQYF	TGCAGCCTAGCAAGTAACGAGCAGTACTTC
NA	NA	TRBV18	TRBJ1-1	CASSPGLVKNTEAFF	TGTGCCAGCTCACCCGGACTGGTTAAGAACACTGAAGCTTTCTTT
NA	TRBD2	TRBV5-1	TRBJ2-5	CASSPRLAGGVGPETQYF	TGCGCCAGCAGCCCGAGACTAGCGGGAGGGGTGGGTCCGGAGACCCAGTACTTC
NA	TRBD2	TRBV7-2	TRBJ2-1	CASSSLAGGRAVVYNEQFF	TGTGCCAGCAGCTCACTAGCGGGGGGGCGGGCGGTCGTCTACAATGAGCAGTTCTTC
NA	NA	TRBV11-2	TRBJ1-6	CASSLGRVSPLHF	TGTGCCAGCAGCTTAGGACGGGTCTCACCCCTCCACTTT
NA	NA	TRBV11-2	TRBJ2-7	CASSLERNGGEQYF	TGTGCCAGCAGCTTAGAAAGAAATGGAGGCGAGCAGTACTTC
NA	NA	TRBV9	TRBJ1-2	CASSGQTGYYGYTF	TGTGCCAGCAGCGGACAGACAGGCTACTATGGCTACACCTTC
NA	NA	TRBV14	TRBJ1-2	CASSNQQGLTGYTF	TGTGCCAGCAGCAACCAACAGGGTTTAACTGGCTACACCTTC
NA	NA	TRBV18	TRBJ1-1	CASSPPGQRTEAFF	TGTGCCAGCTCACCCCCTGGACAGCGGACTGAAGCTTTCTTT
once	TRBD2	TRBV7-9	TRBJ2-1	CASSLASSGRAYVEQFF	TGTGCCAGCAGCTTAGCGAGTAGCGGGAGGGCCTACGTTGAGCAGTTCTTC
NA	NA	TRBV18	TRBJ2-7	CASSPRAEGLLDEQYF	TGTGCCAGCTCACCAAGGGCAGAGGGTTTATTGGACGAGCAGTACTTC
NA	NA	TRBV7-6	TRBJ2-7	CASSLSRGRDGTYEQYF	TGTGCCAGCAGCTTAAGTAGGGGGCGGGACGGCACCTACGAGCAGTACTTC
NA	TRBD2	TRBV7-6	TRBJ2-2	CASSLLRERVGELFF	TGTGCCAGCAGCTTGTTGCGGGAGAGGGTCGGGGAGCTGTTTTTT
NA	TRBD2	TRBV10-3	TRBJ2-3	CATTSGSSTDTQYF	TGTGCCACCACTAGCGGATCTAGCACAGATACGCAGTATTTT
NA	TRBD1	TRBV4-1	TRBJ2-3	CASSHQGADTQYF	TGCGCCAGCAGCCATCAGGGGGCAGATACGCAGTATTTT
NA	NA	TRBV5-4	TRBJ1-2	CASSLGGTYGYTF	TGTGCCAGCAGCCTGGGCGGGACCTATGGCTACACCTTC
NA	TRBD1	TRBV5-1	TRBJ1-4	CASSKGQGATNEKLFF	TGCGCCAGCAGCAAGGGACAGGGGGCGACTAATGAAAAACTGTTTTTT
NA	NA	TRBV3-1/TRBV3-2	TRBJ2-3	CASSQDPGGRDTQYF	TGTGCCAGCAGCCAAGATCCCGGAGGGAGGGATACGCAGTATTTT
NA	TRBD1	TRBV5-1	TRBJ2-5	CASSFTGGEETQYF	TGCGCCAGCAGCTTCACAGGGGGTGAAGAGACCCAGTACTTC
NA	TRBD2	TRBV13	TRBJ2-1	CASSSGRDNEQFF	TGTGCCAGCAGCTCCGGGAGGGACAATGAGCAGTTCTTC
NA	NA	TRBV27	TRBJ2-3	CASSLGATTQYF	TGTGCCAGCAGTTTAGGGGCCACTACGCAGTATTTT
NA	NA	TRBV5-1	TRBJ1-1	CASSIDRSNTEAFF	TGCGCCAGCAGCATAGACAGGTCCAACACTGAAGCTTTCTTT
NA	NA	TRBV5-6	TRBJ1-5	CASSSRVDQPQHF	TGTGCCAGCAGCTCGCGCGTGGATCAGCCCCAGCATTTT
NA	TRBD2	TRBV5-1	TRBJ2-2	CASSLGGRTTGELFF	TGCGCCAGCAGCTTGGGCGGGAGGACCACCGGGGAGCTGTTTTTT
once	TRBD1	TRBV28	TRBJ1-6	CASSLGDRNSPLHF	TGTGCCAGCAGTTTAGGGGACAGGAATTCACCCCTCCACTTT
NA	TRBD2	TRBV7-7	TRBJ2-5	CASSPGLALQETQYF	TGTGCCAGCAGCCCGGGACTAGCGTTACAAGAGACCCAGTACTTC
NA	NA	TRBV7-9	TRBJ1-6	CASSFEGGSPLHF	TGTGCCAGCAGCTTCGAGGGTGGATCACCCCTCCACTTT
NA	TRBD1	TRBV29-1	TRBJ2-2	CSAYWTGVNTGELFF	TGCAGCGCCTATTGGACAGGAGTGAACACCGGGGAGCTGTTTTTT
NA	NA	TRBV11-2	TRBJ1-1	CASSIYREPTEAFF	TGTGCCAGCAGCATATACAGGGAACCCACTGAAGCTTTCTTT
NA	NA	TRBV30	TRBJ2-2	CAWNSWNTGELFF	TGTGCCTGGAACTCTTGGAACACCGGGGAGCTGTTTTTT
few	NA	TRBV7-9	TRBJ2-7	CASSLGSGVTSYEQYF	TGTGCCAGCAGCTTAGGTAGCGGAGTAACCTCCTACGAGCAGTACTTC